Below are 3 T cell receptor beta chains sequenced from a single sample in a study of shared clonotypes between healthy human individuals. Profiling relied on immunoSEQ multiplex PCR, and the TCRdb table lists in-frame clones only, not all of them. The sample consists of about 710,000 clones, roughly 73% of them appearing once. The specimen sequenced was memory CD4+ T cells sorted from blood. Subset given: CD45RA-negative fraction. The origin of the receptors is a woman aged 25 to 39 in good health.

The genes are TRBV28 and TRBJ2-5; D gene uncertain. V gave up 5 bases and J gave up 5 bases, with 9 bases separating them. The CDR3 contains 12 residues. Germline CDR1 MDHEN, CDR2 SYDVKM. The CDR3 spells CASSPFSETQYF. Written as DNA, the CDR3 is TGTGCCAGCAGTCCGTTTTCGGAGACCCAGTACTTC.

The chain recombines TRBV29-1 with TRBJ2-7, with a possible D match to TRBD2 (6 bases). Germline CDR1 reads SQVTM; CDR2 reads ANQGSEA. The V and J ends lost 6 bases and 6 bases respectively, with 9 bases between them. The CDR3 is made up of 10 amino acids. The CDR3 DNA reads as TGCAGCGTCCGGGACTTCGAGCAGTACTTC. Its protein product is CSVRDFEQYF.

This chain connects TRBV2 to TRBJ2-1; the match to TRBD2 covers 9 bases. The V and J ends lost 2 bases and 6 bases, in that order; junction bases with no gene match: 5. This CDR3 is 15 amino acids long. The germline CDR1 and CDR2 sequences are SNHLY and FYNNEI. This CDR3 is CASSESGLALNEQFF. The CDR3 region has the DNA TGTGCCAGCAGTGAATCCGGACTAGCGCTCAATGAGCAGTTCTTC.